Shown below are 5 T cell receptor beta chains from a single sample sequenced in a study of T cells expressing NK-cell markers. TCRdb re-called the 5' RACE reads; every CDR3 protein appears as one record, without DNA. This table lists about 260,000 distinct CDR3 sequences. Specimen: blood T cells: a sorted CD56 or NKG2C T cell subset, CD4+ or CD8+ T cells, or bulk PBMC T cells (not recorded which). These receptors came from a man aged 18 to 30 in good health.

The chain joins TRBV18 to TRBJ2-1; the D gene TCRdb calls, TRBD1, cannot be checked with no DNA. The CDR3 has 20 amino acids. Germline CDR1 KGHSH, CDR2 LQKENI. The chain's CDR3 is CASSPRKMTGVRGSYNEQFF.

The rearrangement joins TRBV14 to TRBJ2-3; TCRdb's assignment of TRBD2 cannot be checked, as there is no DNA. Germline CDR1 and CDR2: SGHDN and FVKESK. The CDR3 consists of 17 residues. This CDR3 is CASSPSQLAPNPDTQYF.

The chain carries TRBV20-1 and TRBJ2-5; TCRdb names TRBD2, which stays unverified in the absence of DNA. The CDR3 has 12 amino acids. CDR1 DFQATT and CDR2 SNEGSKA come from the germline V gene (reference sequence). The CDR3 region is CSCWANQETQYF.

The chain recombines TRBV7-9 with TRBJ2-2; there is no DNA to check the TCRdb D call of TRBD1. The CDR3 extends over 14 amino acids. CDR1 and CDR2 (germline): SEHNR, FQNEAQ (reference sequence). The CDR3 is CASGRQGGGGELFF.

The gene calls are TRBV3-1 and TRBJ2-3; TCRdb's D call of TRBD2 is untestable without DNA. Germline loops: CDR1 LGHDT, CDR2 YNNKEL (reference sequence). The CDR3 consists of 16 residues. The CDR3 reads CASSQGMGLAGATQYF.